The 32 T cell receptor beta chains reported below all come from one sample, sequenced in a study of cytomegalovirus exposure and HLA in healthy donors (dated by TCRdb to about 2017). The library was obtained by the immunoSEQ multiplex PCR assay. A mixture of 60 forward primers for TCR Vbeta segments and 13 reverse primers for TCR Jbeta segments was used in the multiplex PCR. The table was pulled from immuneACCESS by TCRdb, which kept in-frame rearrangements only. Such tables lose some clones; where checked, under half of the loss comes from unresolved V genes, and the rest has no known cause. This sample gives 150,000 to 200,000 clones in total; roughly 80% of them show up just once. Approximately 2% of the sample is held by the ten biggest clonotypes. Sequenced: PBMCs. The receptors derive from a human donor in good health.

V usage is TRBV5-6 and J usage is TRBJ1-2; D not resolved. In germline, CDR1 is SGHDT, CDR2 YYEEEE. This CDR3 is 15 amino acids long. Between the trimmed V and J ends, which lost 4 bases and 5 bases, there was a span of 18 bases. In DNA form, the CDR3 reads TGTGCCAGCAGCGTGCGGGCCTTCGAAGGATATGGCTACACCTTC. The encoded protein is CASSVRAFEGYGYTF.

The CDR3 loop is CASSYRTSGVNEQFF. In nucleotides, the CDR3 is TGTGCCAGCAGTTACCGGACTAGCGGGGTCAATGAGCAGTTCTTC. V gene TRBV6-5 combines with J gene TRBJ2-1; TRBD2 matches 12 bases. Germline V CDR1 and CDR2: MNHEY, SVGAGI. After removal of 2 bases from V and 6 bases from J, the junction contained 2 bases not matched to a gene. This CDR3 is built from 15 residues.

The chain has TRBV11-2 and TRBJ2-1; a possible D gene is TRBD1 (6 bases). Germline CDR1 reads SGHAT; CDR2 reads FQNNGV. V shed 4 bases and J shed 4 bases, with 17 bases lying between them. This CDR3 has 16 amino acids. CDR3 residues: CASSSLGGTEYNEQFF. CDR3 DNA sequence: TGTGCCAGCAGCTCCCTAGGGGGAACCGAGTACAATGAGCAGTTCTTC.

This CDR3 is CASSPTRYRDRNTEAFF. In DNA form, the CDR3 reads TGCGCCAGCAGCCCGACACGATACAGGGACAGAAACACTGAAGCTTTCTTT. This chain joins TRBV5-1 and TRBJ1-1; 7 bases map to TRBD1. CDR1 and CDR2 (germline): SGHRS, YFSETQ. Trimming cost V 4 bases and J 2 bases; bases outside gene matches: 14. The CDR3 loop spans 17 amino acids.

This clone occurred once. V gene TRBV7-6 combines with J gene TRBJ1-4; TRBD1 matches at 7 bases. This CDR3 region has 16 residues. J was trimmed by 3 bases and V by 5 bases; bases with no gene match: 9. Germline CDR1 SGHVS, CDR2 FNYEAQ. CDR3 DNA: TGTGCCAGCAGCCTTCAAAGGACAGGAGCTAATGAAAAACTGTTTTTT. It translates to CASSLQRTGANEKLFF.

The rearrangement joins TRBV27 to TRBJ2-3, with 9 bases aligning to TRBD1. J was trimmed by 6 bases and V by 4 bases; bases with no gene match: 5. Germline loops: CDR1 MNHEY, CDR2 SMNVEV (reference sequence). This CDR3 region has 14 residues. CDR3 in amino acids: CASSWDREWDTQYF. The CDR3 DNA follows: TGTGCCAGCAGTTGGGACAGGGAATGGGATACGCAGTATTTT.

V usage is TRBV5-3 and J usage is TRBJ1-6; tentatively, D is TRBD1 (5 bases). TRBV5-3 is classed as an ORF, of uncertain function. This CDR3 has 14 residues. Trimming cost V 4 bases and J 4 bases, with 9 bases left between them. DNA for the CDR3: TGTGCCAGAAGCGCAGACAGATATAATTCACCCCTCCACTTT. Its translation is CARSADRYNSPLHF.

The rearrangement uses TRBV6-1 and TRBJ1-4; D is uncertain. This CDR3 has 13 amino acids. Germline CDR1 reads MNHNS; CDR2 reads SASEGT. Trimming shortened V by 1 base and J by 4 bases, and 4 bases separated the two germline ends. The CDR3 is CASSEGINEKLFF. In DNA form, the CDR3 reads TGTGCCAGCAGTGAAGGTATTAATGAAAAACTGTTTTTT.

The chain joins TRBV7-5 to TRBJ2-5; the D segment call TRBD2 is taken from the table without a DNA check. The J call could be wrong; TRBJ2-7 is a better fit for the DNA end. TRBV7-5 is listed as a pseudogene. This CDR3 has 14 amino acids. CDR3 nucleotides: TGTGCCAGAAGCTTAGGGCGGGGGGGCAACGAGCAGTACTTC. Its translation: CARSLGRGGNEQYF.

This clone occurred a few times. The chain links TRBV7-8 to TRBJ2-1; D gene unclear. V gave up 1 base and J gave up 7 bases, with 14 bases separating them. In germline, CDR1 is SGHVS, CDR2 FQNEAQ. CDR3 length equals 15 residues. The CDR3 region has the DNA TGTGCCAGCAGCTTAGTTCGGGTTAGGCAGAATGAGCAGTTCTTC. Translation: CASSLVRVRQNEQFF. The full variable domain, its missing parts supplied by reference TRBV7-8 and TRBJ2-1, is GAGVSQSPRYKVAKRGQDVALRCDPISGHVSLFWYQQALGQGPEFLTYFQNEAQLDKSGLPSDRFFAERPEGSVSTLKIQRTQQEDSAVYLCASSLVRVRQNEQFFGPGTRLTVL.

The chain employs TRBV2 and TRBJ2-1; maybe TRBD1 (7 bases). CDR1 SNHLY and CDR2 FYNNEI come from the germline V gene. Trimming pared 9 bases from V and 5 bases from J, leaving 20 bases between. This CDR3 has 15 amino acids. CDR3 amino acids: CARGRVTGTHNEQFF. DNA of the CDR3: TGTGCCAGAGGAAGGGTGACAGGGACTCACAATGAGCAGTTCTTC. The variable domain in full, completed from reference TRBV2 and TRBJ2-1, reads EPEVTQTPSHQVTQMGQEVILRCVPISNHLYFYWYRQILGQKVEFLVSFYNNEISEKSEIFDDQFSVERPDGSNFTLKIRSTKLEDSAMYFCARGRVTGTHNEQFFGPGTRLTVL.

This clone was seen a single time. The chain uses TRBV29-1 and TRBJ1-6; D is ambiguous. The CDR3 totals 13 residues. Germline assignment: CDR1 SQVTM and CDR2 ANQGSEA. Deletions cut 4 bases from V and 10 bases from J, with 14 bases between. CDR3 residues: CSVVWSSGSPLHF. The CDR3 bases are TGCAGCGTTGTATGGAGCTCGGGATCACCCCTCCACTTT.

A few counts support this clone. The CDR3 here is CASSQAVAGEYEQYF. CDR3 DNA: TGCGCCAGCAGCCAAGCCGTAGCGGGGGAATACGAGCAGTACTTC. The genes are TRBV4-1 and TRBJ2-7, with 9 bases fitting TRBD2. The CDR3 covers 15 residues. Unmatched junction bases numbered 5, after V lost 1 base and J lost 4 bases. CDR1 MGHRA and CDR2 YSYEKL come from the germline V gene.

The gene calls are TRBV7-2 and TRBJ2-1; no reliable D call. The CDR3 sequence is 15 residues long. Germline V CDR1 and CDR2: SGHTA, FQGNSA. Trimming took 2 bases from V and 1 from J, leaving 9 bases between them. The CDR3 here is CASSLSARSYNEQFF. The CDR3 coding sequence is TGTGCCAGCAGCTTATCAGCGAGGTCCTACAATGAGCAGTTCTTC.

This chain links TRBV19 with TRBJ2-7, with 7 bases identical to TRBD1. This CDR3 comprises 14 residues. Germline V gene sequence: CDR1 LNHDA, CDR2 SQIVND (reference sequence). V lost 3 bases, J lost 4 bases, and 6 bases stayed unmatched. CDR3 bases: TGTGCCAGTAGTATTGGAACAGGGGATTACGAGCAGTACTTC. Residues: CASSIGTGDYEQYF.

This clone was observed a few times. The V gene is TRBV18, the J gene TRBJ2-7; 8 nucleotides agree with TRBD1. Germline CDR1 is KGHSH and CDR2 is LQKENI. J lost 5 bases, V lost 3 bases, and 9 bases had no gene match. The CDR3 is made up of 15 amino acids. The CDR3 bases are TGTGCCAGCTCACCCGCCGGGACAGGAGTCCACGAGCAGTACTTC. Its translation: CASSPAGTGVHEQYF.

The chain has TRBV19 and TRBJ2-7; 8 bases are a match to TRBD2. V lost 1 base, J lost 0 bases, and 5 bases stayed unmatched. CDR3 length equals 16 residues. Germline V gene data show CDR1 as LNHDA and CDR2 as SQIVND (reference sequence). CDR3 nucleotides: TGTGCCAGTAGTATAGGGACTAGCCCAAGCTCCTACGAGCAGTACTTC. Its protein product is CASSIGTSPSSYEQYF.

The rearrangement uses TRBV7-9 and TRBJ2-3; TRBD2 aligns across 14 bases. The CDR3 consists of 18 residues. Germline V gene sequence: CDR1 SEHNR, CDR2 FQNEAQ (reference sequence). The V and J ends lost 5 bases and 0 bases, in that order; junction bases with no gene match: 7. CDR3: CASSIGTSGGTSTDTQYF. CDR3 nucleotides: TGTGCCAGCAGCATAGGGACTAGCGGGGGAACTAGCACAGATACGCAGTATTTT.

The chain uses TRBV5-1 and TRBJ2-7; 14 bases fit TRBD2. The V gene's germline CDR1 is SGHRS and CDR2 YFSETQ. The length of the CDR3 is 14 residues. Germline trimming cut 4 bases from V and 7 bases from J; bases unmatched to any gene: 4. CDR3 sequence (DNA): TGCGCCAGCAGCCCGGGACTAGCGGGGGATGAGCAGTACTTC. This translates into CASSPGLAGDEQYF.

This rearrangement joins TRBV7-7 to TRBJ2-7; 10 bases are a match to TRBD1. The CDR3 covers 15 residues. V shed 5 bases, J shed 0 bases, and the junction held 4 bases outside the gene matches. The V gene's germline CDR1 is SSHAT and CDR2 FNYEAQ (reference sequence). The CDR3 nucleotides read TGTGCCAGCAGCCCCGGGACAGGGGACTCCTACGAGCAGTACTTC. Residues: CASSPGTGDSYEQYF.

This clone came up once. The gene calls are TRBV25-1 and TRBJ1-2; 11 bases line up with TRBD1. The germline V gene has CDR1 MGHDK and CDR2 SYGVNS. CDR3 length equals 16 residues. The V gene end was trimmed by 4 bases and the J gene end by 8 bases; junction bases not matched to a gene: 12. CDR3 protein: CASSALNPGQGDGYTF. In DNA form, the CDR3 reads TGTGCCAGCAGTGCACTAAACCCGGGACAGGGGGACGGCTACACCTTC.

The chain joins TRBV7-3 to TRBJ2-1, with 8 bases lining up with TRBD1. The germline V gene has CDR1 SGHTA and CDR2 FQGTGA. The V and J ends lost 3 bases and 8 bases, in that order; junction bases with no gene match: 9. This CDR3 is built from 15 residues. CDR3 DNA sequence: TGTGCCAGCAGCTTTTCCGGGACAGGAAAAGATGAGCAGTTCTTC. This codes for CASSFSGTGKDEQFF.

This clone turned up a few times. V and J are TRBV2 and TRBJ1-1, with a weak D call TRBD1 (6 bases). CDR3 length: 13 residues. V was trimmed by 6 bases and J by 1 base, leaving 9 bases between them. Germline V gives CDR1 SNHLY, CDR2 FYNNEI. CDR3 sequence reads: CASRRQENTEAFF. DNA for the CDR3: TGTGCCAGCAGAAGACAGGAGAACACTGAAGCTTTCTTT.

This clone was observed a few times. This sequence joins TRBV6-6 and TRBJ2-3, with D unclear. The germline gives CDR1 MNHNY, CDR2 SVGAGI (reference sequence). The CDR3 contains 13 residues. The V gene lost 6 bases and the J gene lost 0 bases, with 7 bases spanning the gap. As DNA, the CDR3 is TGTGCCAGCAGAGAGACTAGCACAGATACGCAGTATTTT. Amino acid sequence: CASRETSTDTQYF.

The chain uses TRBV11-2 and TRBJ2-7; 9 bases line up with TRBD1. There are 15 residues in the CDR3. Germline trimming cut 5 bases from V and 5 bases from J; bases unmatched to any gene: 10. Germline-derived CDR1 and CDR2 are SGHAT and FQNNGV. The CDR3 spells CASSLTPRDRDEQYF. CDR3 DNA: TGTGCCAGCAGCCTCACTCCCCGGGACAGGGACGAGCAGTACTTC.

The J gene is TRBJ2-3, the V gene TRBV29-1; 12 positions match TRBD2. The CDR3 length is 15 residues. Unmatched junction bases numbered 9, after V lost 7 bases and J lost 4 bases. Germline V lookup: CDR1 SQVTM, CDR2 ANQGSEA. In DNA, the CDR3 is TGCAGCGCCAGCAGGTCTAGCGGGGGGGCAGATACGCAGTATTTT. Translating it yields CSASRSSGGADTQYF.

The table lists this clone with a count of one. Here the CDR3 DNA reads TGCGCCAGCAGCCAAGATGGGGGGGTCACTAATGAAAAACTGTTTTTT. This codes for CASSQDGGVTNEKLFF. The chain links TRBV4-3 to TRBJ1-4; possible D gene TRBD1, 5 bases. Germline loops: CDR1 LGHNA, CDR2 YSLEER. Trimming cost V 0 bases and J 2 bases, with 10 bases left between them. The CDR3 runs 16 residues.

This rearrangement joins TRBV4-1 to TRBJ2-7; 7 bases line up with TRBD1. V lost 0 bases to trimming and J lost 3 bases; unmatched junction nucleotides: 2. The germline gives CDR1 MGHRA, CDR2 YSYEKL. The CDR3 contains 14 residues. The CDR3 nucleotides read TGCGCCAGCAGCCAAGAACAGGGGATCTACGAGCAGTACTTC. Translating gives CASSQEQGIYEQYF.

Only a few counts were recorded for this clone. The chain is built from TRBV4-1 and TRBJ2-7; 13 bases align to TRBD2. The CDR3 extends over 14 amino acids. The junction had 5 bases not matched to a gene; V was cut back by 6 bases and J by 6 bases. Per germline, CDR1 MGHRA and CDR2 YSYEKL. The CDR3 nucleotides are TGCGCCAGCAGACCGGGACTAGCGGGGTTCGAGCAGTACTTC. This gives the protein CASRPGLAGFEQYF.

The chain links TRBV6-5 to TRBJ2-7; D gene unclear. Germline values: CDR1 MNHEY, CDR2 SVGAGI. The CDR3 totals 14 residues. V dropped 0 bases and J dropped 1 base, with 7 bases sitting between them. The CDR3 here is CASSYSYLSYEQYF. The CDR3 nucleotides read TGTGCCAGCAGTTACTCATACTTATCCTACGAGCAGTACTTC.

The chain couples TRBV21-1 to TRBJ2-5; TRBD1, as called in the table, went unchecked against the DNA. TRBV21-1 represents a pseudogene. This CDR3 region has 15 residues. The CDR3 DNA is TGTGCCAGCAGCGTCCGAGGGGACAGCAAAGAGACCCAGTACTTC. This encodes CASSVRGDSKETQYF.

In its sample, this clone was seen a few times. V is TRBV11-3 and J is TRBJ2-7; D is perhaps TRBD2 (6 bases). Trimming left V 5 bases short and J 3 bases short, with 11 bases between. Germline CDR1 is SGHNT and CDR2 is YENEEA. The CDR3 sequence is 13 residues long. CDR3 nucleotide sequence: TGTGCCAGCAGCCCCCGGGGGTTCTACGAGCAGTACTTC. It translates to CASSPRGFYEQYF.